This T cell receptor beta chain was recorded in a study of blood T cell repertoires in COVID-19. Turning to the study itself: The United States, Italy and Spain were the sources of the acute and convalescent COVID-19 samples. T cells, B-cell-depleted T cells, or PBMCs provided the cDNA or gDNA that served as material.

As originally analysed: By means of reference gene primer amplification, nucleated cell counts were estimated. The data were produced by immunoSEQ multiplex PCR, yet TCRdb's version contains in-frame clones alone and is incomplete. The D gene and trimming were derived from the DNA, and the V and J assignments and clone size from that table. The data contain approximately 160,000 clones, roughly nine tenths of them singletons. Study members were between about 18 and 89 years old and lived in roughly 24 US regions. The CDR3 extends over 13 amino acids. The V and J ends lost 2 bases and 3 bases respectively, with 8 bases between them. Germline values: CDR1 SGHNT, CDR2 YYREEE (reference sequence).

The receptor was derived from a woman in her 50s who had recovered from COVID-19. The chain carries TRBV5-4 and TRBJ1-1; D not certain. Sample: PBMCs or T cells enriched from blood (not recorded which). In nucleotides, the CDR3 is TGTGCCAGCAGCTTAAGACGGGACACTGAAGCTTTCTTT. Encoded protein: CASSLRRDTEAFF.